This T cell receptor (beta chain) was identified in a study of CXCR3-negative and CXCR3-positive naive CD8 T cells. Germline loops: CDR1 SQVTM, CDR2 ANQGSEA. The CDR3 is 17 amino acids. TRB cDNA libraries were made by UMI-labeled 5' RACE. TCRdb re-analyzed the 5' RACE reads; it lists each CDR3 protein once, without DNA. This sample contains over 100,000 distinct CDR3 sequences. The sequenced material came from naive CXCR3- CD8+ T cells from blood. Subset in this sample: CD45RO-CCR7+CD27+CD95- naive CD8+ T cells lacking CXCR3 (TNR3-). The origin of this receptor is a human donor in good health. Some clones in this sample may be carry-over from other donors' samples. The J gene is TRBJ2-3, the V gene TRBV29-1; the D call from TCRdb, TRBD1, cannot be confirmed without DNA. CDR3 residues: CSVEDLGDGALTDTQYF.